A selection of T cell receptor beta chains follows, all from one sample in a study of T cells in Graves' hyperthyroidism and ophthalmopathy. TCRdb reprocessed the multiplex PCR reads with MiXCR, giving one entry per CDR3 protein. This table has about 290,000 distinct CDR3 sequences, less than 15% appearing once. The material sequenced was blood. These receptors were taken from a woman in her 30s with Graves' hyperthyroidism that later progressed to Graves' ophthalmopathy. The CDR3 runs from the conserved cysteine through the conserved F or W. Each record gives: V gene, clone size, CDR3 length, J gene, D gene, CDR3 DNA, CDR3 protein. The D gene is left open where the match is weak. Clone size is shown for a subset of rows, as once, few, many or a class of expanded clone.

>TRBV7-3|many|16|TRBJ2-1|TRBD2
TGTGCCAGCAGCTTAGAGGGAGGGGCCTCCTACAATGAGCAGTTCTTC
CASSLEGGASYNEQFF
>TRBV20-1|few|16|TRBJ2-5|TRBD2
TGCAGTGCTAGAGATCTTGCGGGGGGATACCAAGAGACCCAGTACTTC
CSARDLAGGYQETQYF
>TRBV6-4|many|13|TRBJ1-5|-
TGTGCCAGCAGTCGGACCCGCAATCAGCCCCAGCATTTT
CASSRTRNQPQHF
>TRBV4-3|-|14|TRBJ2-7|-
TGCGCCAGCAGCCAAGATAATGCGGTCGGAGGGCTTTACTTC
CASSQDNAVGGLYF
>TRBV11-2|many|14|TRBJ1-1|-
TGTGCCAGCAGCTTAGGAGGGCTGGCCACTGAAGCTTTCTTT
CASSLGGLATEAFF
>TRBV15|-|18|TRBJ2-3|TRBD1
TGTGCCACCAGCAGGACGAAACAGACAGGGGGGAATACAGATACGCAGTATTTT
CATSRTKQTGGNTDTQYF
>TRBV14|few|14|TRBJ1-5|-
TGTGCCAGCAGCCCGTGGCAGGGCAATCAGCCCCAGCATTTT
CASSPWQGNQPQHF
>TRBV5-4|few|15|TRBJ1-1|-
TGTGCCAGCAGCTTGTGGGGGGGCCAGAACACTGAAGCTTTCTTT
CASSLWGGQNTEAFF
>TRBV20-1|many|16|TRBJ2-1|TRBD2
TGCAGTGCTAGAGAGCTAGCGGGAGAATCCTACAATGAGCAGTTCTTC
CSARELAGESYNEQFF
>TRBV28|-|12|TRBJ2-7|-
TGTGCCAGCAGTTTAGGGGCCTGGGAGCAGTACTTC
CASSLGAWEQYF
>TRBV15|-|15|TRBJ2-6|-
TGTGCCACCAGCAGAGATCTCTCTGGGGCCAACGTCCTGACTTTC
CATSRDLSGANVLTF
>TRBV19|many|14|TRBJ2-7|TRBD1
TGTGCCAGTAGTATAGGAGGGACAGCCTACGAGCAGTACTTC
CASSIGGTAYEQYF
>TRBV27|many|17|TRBJ1-6|-
TGTGCCAGCAGTTCTCCAAAGGGATTTCTCAATAATTCACCCCTCCACTTT
CASSSPKGFLNNSPLHF
>TRBV6-1|many|12|TRBJ2-7|-
TGTGCCAGCAGCCTAGTTCTCGGCGAGCAGTACTTC
CASSLVLGEQYF
>TRBV7-6|many|15|TRBJ2-2|TRBD2
TGTGCCAGCAGTCCGCTAGCGGCGGGGACCGGGGAGCTGTTTTTT
CASSPLAAGTGELFF
>TRBV28|many|15|TRBJ1-1|TRBD1
TGTGCCAGCAGCGCTCTCGGGACAGGGGGGACTGAAGCTTTCTTT
CASSALGTGGTEAFF
>TRBV12-3/TRBV12-4|many|19|TRBJ1-1|-
TGTGCCAGCAGTTTAGAGTTGGGATTCGGGGTGTTTTTGAACACTGAAGCTTTCTTT
CASSLELGFGVFLNTEAFF
>TRBV5-1|-|15|TRBJ2-3|-
TGCGCCAGCACCCTCGGGAGCCCCCGCACAGATACGCAGTATTTT
CASTLGSPRTDTQYF
>TRBV11-2|-|21|TRBJ2-7|TRBD2
TGTGCCAGCAGGCTAGCCAGGCTAGCGGGAGGTATTTCCCGCGGAAACTACGAGCAGTACTTC
CASRLARLAGGISRGNYEQYF
>TRBV5-4|many|14|TRBJ2-3|TRBD2
TGTGCCAGCAGCGCCGCCCGGGAGGCAGATACGCAGTATTTT
CASSAAREADTQYF
>TRBV6-2/TRBV6-3|many|16|TRBJ1-5|TRBD1
TGTGCCAGCAGTGACCGGACAGGGGGGGAGGGTCAGCCCCAGCATTTT
CASSDRTGGEGQPQHF
>TRBV29-1|many|14|TRBJ2-7|-
TGCAGCGTTGAGGTGTATACGGCGGACTACGAGCAGTACTTC
CSVEVYTADYEQYF
>TRBV28|many|16|TRBJ2-3|-
TGTGCCAGCCCCCCAGTCGGCTCTGACTTCACAGATACGCAGTATTTT
CASPPVGSDFTDTQYF
>TRBV6-1|many|14|TRBJ1-5|-
TGTGCCAGCAGTGAATGGGGGGGTAATCAGCCCCAGCATTTT
CASSEWGGNQPQHF
>TRBV30|-|16|TRBJ2-6|TRBD2
TGTGCCTGGAGTGTCGGGGGGGGCTCTGGGGCCAACGTCCTGACTTTC
CAWSVGGGSGANVLTF
>TRBV7-9|few|18|TRBJ2-1|TRBD2
TGTGCCAGCAGCTTAGTGGGACTAGCGAGGAGCTCCTACAATGAGCAGTTCTTC
CASSLVGLARSSYNEQFF
>TRBV6-1|-|11|TRBJ2-7|-
TGTGCCAGCAGTAAGACCGGCGAGCAGTACTTC
CASSKTGEQYF
>TRBV27|many|16|TRBJ2-1|TRBD2
TGTGCCAGCAGTTTAGAAGCGGGGCGACCCTACAATGAGCAGTTCTTC
CASSLEAGRPYNEQFF
>TRBV12-3/TRBV12-4|many|14|TRBJ1-1|TRBD1
TGTGCCAGCAGTCAGGGACAGGTGAACACTGAAGCTTTCTTT
CASSQGQVNTEAFF
>TRBV5-5|many|15|TRBJ1-1|-
TGTGCCAGCAGCTCCATTGGCGGGGGGAGGACTGAAGCTTTCTTT
CASSSIGGGRTEAFF
>TRBV28|many|16|TRBJ2-3|TRBD1
TGTGCCAGCAGTTCGTTCCGGGACAGCCCCACAGATACGCAGTATTTT
CASSSFRDSPTDTQYF
>TRBV5-5|many|14|TRBJ2-1|-
TGTGCCAGCAGCTCGCTGGGACCTTACAATGAGCAGTTCTTC
CASSSLGPYNEQFF
>TRBV28|many|13|TRBJ2-7|TRBD1
TGTGCCAGCAGTCGGACAGGGCGCAACGAGCAGTACTTC
CASSRTGRNEQYF
>TRBV15|many|17|TRBJ2-3|-
TGTGCCACCAGCAGAGATCTCGTGACGGGGAGCACAGATACGCAGTATTTT
CATSRDLVTGSTDTQYF
>TRBV28|few|13|TRBJ2-7|-
TGTGCCAGCAGTACGGACCCCTCCTACGAGCAGTACTTC
CASSTDPSYEQYF
>TRBV30|many|13|TRBJ1-1|-
TGTGCCTGGAGGTTGGGGGGGTACACTGAAGCTTTCTTT
CAWRLGGYTEAFF
>TRBV25-1|few|13|TRBJ2-1|-
TGTGCCAGCAGCCTGAAGGGGTACAATGAGCAGTTCTTC
CASSLKGYNEQFF
>TRBV7-2|many|12|TRBJ2-1|-
TGTGCCAGCACCTTCCATGTCAATGAGCAGTTCTTC
CASTFHVNEQFF
>TRBV5-6|few|13|TRBJ1-2|-
TGTGCCAGCAGCTTGCCAGGAAACTATGGCCACACCTTC
CASSLPGNYGHTF
>TRBV4-1|many|15|TRBJ2-7|TRBD2
TGCGCCAGCAGCCAATCTAGCGGGAGCTCCTACGAGCAGTACTTC
CASSQSSGSSYEQYF
>TRBV20-1|many|11|TRBJ2-7|-
TGCAGTGCGGTCCCTGACGGCGAGCAGTACTTC
CSAVPDGEQYF
>TRBV12-3/TRBV12-4|-|15|TRBJ2-6|-
TGTGCCAGCAGACCCCAGGGCTCAGGGGCCAACGTCCTGACTTTC
CASRPQGSGANVLTF
>TRBV20-1|many|15|TRBJ2-1|-
TGCAGTGCTAGAGATCAAGGGGGCTCCTACAATGAGCAGTTCTTC
CSARDQGGSYNEQFF
>TRBV9|few|15|TRBJ2-3|-
TGTGCCAGCAGCGTAGATACGGGTGGCACAGATACGCAGTATTTT
CASSVDTGGTDTQYF
>TRBV7-9|many|13|TRBJ1-6|-
TGTGCCAGCAGCAACGACCAGAATTCACCCCTCCACTTT
CASSNDQNSPLHF
>TRBV12-3/TRBV12-4|many|15|TRBJ1-4|-
TGTGCCAGCAGTTCCCGGGACGGGCGGCGTGAAAAACTGTTTTTT
CASSSRDGRREKLFF
>TRBV24-1|-|15|TRBJ2-5|TRBD1
TGTGCCACCAGTGATTCTTGGGACAGGGAAGAGACCCAGTACTTC
CATSDSWDREETQYF
>TRBV10-3|-|13|TRBJ1-1|-
TGTGCCATCGAAACAGGGTTGGGTACTGAAGCTTTCTTT
CAIETGLGTEAFF
>TRBV28|many|14|TRBJ2-5|-
TGTGCCAGCAGCCTTACAGGGTCGGAAGAGACCCAGTACTTC
CASSLTGSEETQYF
>TRBV19|-|15|TRBJ1-1|TRBD1
TGTGCCAGTAGTCCGTGGACAGGGGGCTTCACTGAAGCTTTCTTT
CASSPWTGGFTEAFF
>TRBV4-3|-|15|TRBJ2-3|TRBD2
TGCGCCAGCAGCACCGGACTAGCGGGAGCAGATACGCAGTATTTT
CASSTGLAGADTQYF
>TRBV19|-|13|TRBJ2-2|-
TGTGCCAGTAGTTTCCCAGGGTTCGGGGAGCTGTTTTTT
CASSFPGFGELFF
>TRBV4-1|-|17|TRBJ2-4|-
TGCGCCAGCTACCCTGGAGGGTGGGGACAAGCCAAAAACATTCAGTACTTC
CASYPGGWGQAKNIQYF
>TRBV6-2/TRBV6-3|few|15|TRBJ1-1|TRBD1
TGTGCCAGCAGTTACGGGGACAGTTCGAACACTGAAGCTTTCTTT
CASSYGDSSNTEAFF
>TRBV5-1|-|17|TRBJ1-6|TRBD1
TGCGCCAGCAGCTTAGGGACAGGGAGCTCCTATAATTCACCCCTCCACTTT
CASSLGTGSSYNSPLHF
>TRBV20-1|many|15|TRBJ1-4|-
TGCAGTGCTAGACACTACAGTTCAACTAATGAAAAACTGTTTTTT
CSARHYSSTNEKLFF
>TRBV6-1|many|13|TRBJ1-2|TRBD1
TGTGCCAGCAGACTTGGACAGGCGGGAGGCTACACCTTC
CASRLGQAGGYTF
>TRBV12-3/TRBV12-4|many|12|TRBJ1-1|-
TGTGCCAGCAGTTGGGCCAGGGCTGAAGCTTTCTTT
CASSWARAEAFF
>TRBV28|many|12|TRBJ1-5|-
TGTGCCAGCAGGAATAGCAATCAGCCCCAGCATTTT
CASRNSNQPQHF